The rows below give T cell receptor beta chains drawn from one sample of a study of blood T cell repertoires in COVID-19. Repertoires were generated with immunoSEQ multiplex PCR, while TCRdb's copy carries only in-frame clones and drops some. The sample has over 120,000 clones, 60% to 80% seen once. Source material: PBMCs or T cells enriched from blood (not recorded which). These receptor sequences come from a woman between 50 and 59 years old who had recovered from COVID-19. Both conserved end residues are part of each CDR3. D genes are given only for firm matches. Size values are once, few and many counts, or a class for expanded clones, and some rows have none.

TRBJ1-1 | - | TRBV28 | - | CASTISRGTEAFF | TGTGCCAGCACCATCTCACGCGGCACTGAAGCTTTCTTT
TRBJ2-7 | TRBD2 | TRBV6-5 | - | CASSYGAGGYEQYF | TGTGCCAGCAGTTACGGAGCGGGGGGTTACGAGCAGTACTTC
TRBJ1-1 | - | TRBV5-6 | few | CASSFELDTHTNEAFF | TGTGCCAGCAGTTTCGAGCTGGACACACATACGAATGAAGCTTTCTTT
TRBJ1-2 | - | TRBV19 | - | CASSYLRQVGDGYTF | TGTGCCAGTAGTTACCTGAGACAGGTTGGGGATGGCTACACCTTC
TRBJ2-7 | TRBD2 | TRBV27 | - | CASSLWRGASYEQYF | TGTGCCAGCAGTTTATGGCGGGGGGCCTCCTACGAGCAGTACTTC
TRBJ2-7 | - | TRBV19 | once | CASSIRQGLSYEQYF | TGTGCCAGTAGTATCCGCCAGGGTTTGTCCTACGAGCAGTACTTC
TRBJ1-1 | - | TRBV4-1 | - | CASSQSGTGMNTEAFF | TGCGCCAGCAGCCAAAGTGGTACAGGGATGAACACTGAAGCTTTCTTT
TRBJ2-7 | TRBD2 | TRBV11-3 | - | CASSLDRDSFLAGKKGYEQYF | TGTGCCAGCAGCCTAGACCGGGACAGTTTTCTAGCGGGGAAGAAAGGCTACGAGCAGTACTTC
TRBJ2-1 | - | TRBV7-9 | - | CASSLSGSYNEQFF | TGTGCCAGCAGCTTATCGGGGTCCTACAATGAGCAGTTCTTC
TRBJ1-2 | TRBD1 | TRBV7-9 | - | CASSRGDRNYGYTF | TGTGCCAGCAGTAGGGGGGACAGGAACTATGGCTACACCTTC
TRBJ2-3 | TRBD1 | TRBV19 | - | CASSNLWTGVADTQYF | TGTGCCAGTAGTAACCTCTGGACAGGGGTGGCAGATACGCAGTATTTT
TRBJ1-1 | TRBD1 | TRBV4-1 | - | CASSHRTGETEAFF | TGCGCCAGCAGCCACCGGACAGGGGAGACTGAAGCTTTCTTT
TRBJ2-7 | TRBD2 | TRBV18 | - | CASSPRELAGVAEQYF | TGTGCCAGCTCACCAAGGGAACTAGCGGGAGTTGCCGAGCAGTACTTC
TRBJ2-5 | - | TRBV27 | - | CASSLLYGVKRGETQYF | TGTGCCAGCAGTTTATTGTACGGGGTCAAAAGGGGGGAGACCCAGTACTTC
TRBJ2-1 | TRBD2 | TRBV7-9 | once | CASSLISGVYNEQFF | TGTGCCAGCAGCTTAATAAGCGGGGTATACAATGAGCAGTTCTTC
TRBJ2-7 | TRBD2 | TRBV15 | few | CATSRGAGYEQYF | TGTGCCACCAGCAGGGGAGCGGGGTACGAGCAGTACTTC
TRBJ1-2 | - | TRBV7-8 | - | CASSWGDGYTF | TGTGCCAGCTCCTGGGGGGACGGCTACACCTTC
TRBJ2-7 | TRBD2 | TRBV28 | - | CASSSPPGGLAGARVQYF | TGTGCCAGCAGTTCACCCCCCGGCGGACTAGCGGGAGCAAGGGTGCAGTACTTC
TRBJ2-2 | - | TRBV9 | - | CASSPRQTMDTGELFF | TGTGCCAGCAGCCCTCGACAGACGATGGACACCGGGGAGCTGTTTTTT
TRBJ1-1 | - | TRBV3-1/TRBV3-2 | few | CASSQSGDAFF | TGTGCCAGCAGCCAATCCGGGGATGCTTTCTTT
TRBJ1-1 | - | TRBV6-4 | - | CASRAAETNTEAFF | TGTGCCAGCAGAGCCGCGGAAACCAACACTGAAGCTTTCTTT
TRBJ1-2 | - | TRBV27 | - | CASSPGGGRGYTF | TGTGCCAGCAGCCCCGGGGGTGGAAGGGGCTACACCTTC